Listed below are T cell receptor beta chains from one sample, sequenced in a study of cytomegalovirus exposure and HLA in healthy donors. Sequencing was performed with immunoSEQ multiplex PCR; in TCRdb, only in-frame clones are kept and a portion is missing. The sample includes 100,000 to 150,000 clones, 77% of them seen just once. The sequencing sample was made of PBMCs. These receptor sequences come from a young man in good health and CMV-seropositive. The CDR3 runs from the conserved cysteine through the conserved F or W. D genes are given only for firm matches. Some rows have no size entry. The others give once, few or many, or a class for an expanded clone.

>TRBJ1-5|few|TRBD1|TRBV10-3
CASGQGNSYSNQPQHF
TGTGCCAGCGGACAGGGGAATTCGTATAGCAATCAGCCCCAGCATTTT
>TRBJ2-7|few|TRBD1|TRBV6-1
CASSPTGVSYEQYF
TGTGCCAGCAGCCCTACAGGGGTCTCCTACGAGCAGTACTTC
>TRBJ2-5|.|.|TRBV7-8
CASSAYRERGETQYF
TGTGCCAGCAGTGCGTACAGGGAGCGCGGAGAGACCCAGTACTTC
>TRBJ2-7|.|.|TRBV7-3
CASSLARGEQYF
TGTGCCAGCAGCTTAGCCAGGGGCGAGCAGTACTTC
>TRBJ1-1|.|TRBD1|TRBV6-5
CASTTPDRGATEAFF
TGTGCCAGCACTACACCGGACAGGGGCGCCACTGAAGCTTTCTTT
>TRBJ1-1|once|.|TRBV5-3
CARSLDTHGAFF
TGTGCCAGAAGCTTGGACACCCATGGAGCTTTCTTT
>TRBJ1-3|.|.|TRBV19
CASNRQSSGNTIYF
TGTGCCAGTAACAGACAGAGCTCTGGAAACACCATATATTTT
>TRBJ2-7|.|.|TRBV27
CASSSARDEQYF
TGTGCCAGCAGTAGCGCGAGGGACGAGCAGTACTTC
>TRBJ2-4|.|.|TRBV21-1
CASSPPCGVGAAKNSQYF
TGTGCCAGCAGCCCGCCGTGCGGGGTAGGGGCCGCCAAAAACAGTCAGTACTTC
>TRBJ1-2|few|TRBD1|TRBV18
CASSGTGLDYGYTF
TGTGCCAGCTCAGGGACAGGGCTGGACTATGGCTACACCTTC
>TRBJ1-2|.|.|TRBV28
CASSFSGPYGYTF
TGTGCCAGCAGTTTTTCAGGGCCTTACGGCTACACCTTC
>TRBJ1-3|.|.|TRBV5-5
CASSFHGGVYGGNTIYF
TGTGCCAGCAGCTTCCACGGGGGGGTCTACGGTGGAAACACCATATATTTT
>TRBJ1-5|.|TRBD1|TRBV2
CASRRDRDVQPQHF
TGTGCCAGCAGACGAGACAGGGACGTTCAGCCCCAGCATTTT
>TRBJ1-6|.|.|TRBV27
CASSSPKTYNSPLHF
TGTGCCAGCAGTTCCCCGAAAACTTATAATTCACCCCTCCACTTT
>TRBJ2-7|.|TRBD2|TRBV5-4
CASSLLAGGTSYEQYF
TGTGCCAGCAGCTTGCTAGCGGGGGGGACCTCCTACGAGCAGTACTTC
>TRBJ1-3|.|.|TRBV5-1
CASSSLGAGNTIYF
TGCGCCAGCAGCTCCCTCGGGGCTGGAAACACCATATATTTT
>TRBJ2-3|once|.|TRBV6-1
CASSEGLQGGSSDTQYF
TGTGCCAGCAGTGAAGGGTTGCAGGGGGGTAGTTCGGATACGCAGTATTTT
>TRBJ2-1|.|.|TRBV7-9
CASSLQAKRDEQFF
TGTGCCAGCAGCTTGCAGGCAAAGCGGGATGAGCAGTTCTTC
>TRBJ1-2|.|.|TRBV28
CASSQSTSDGYTF
TGTGCCAGCAGCCAAAGTACATCAGATGGCTACACCTTC
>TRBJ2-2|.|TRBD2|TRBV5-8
CASSLALAGVTGELFF
TGTGCCAGCAGCTTGGCGCTAGCGGGAGTCACCGGGGAGCTGTTTTTT
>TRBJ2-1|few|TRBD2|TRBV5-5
CASSLLPSGSSNEQFF
TGTGCCAGCAGCTTGTTGCCTAGCGGGAGCTCCAATGAGCAGTTCTTC
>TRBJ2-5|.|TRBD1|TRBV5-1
CASSWDSGLTYF
TGCGCCAGCAGCTGGGACAGTGGTCTAACGTACTTC
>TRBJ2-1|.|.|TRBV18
CASSQEKGNNEQFF
TGTGCCAGCTCGCAGGAGAAGGGGAACAATGAGCAGTTCTTC
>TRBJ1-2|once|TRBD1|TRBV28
CASSFRTGWDGYTF
TGTGCCAGCAGTTTTCGGACAGGGTGGGATGGCTACACCTTC
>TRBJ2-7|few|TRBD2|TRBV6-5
CASNPGGSYEQYF
TGTGCCAGCAATCCGGGGGGTAGCTACGAGCAGTACTTC
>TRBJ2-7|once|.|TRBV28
CASSFYYEQYF
TGTGCCAGCAGTTTTTACTACGAGCAGTACTTC
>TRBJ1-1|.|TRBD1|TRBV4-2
CASSQGARDRVGGAFF
TGTGCCAGCAGCCAAGGGGCCCGGGACAGGGTGGGGGGGGCTTTCTTT
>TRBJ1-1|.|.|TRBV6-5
CASRLGGNTEAFF
TGTGCCAGCAGGCTCGGGGGGAACACTGAAGCTTTCTTT
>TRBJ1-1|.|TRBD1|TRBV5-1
CASSLAGTGTGKAFF
TGCGCCAGCAGCTTGGCAGGGACAGGGACGGGGAAAGCTTTCTTT
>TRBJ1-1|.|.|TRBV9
CASSDGGLGTEAFF
TGTGCCAGCAGTGACGGGGGGCTGGGGACTGAAGCTTTCTTT
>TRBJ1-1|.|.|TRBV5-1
CASSLALTGPNTEAFF
TGCGCCAGCAGCTTGGCCCTGACAGGCCCGAACACTGAAGCTTTCTTT
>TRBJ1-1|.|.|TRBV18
CATQGNTEAFF
TGTGCCACTCAGGGGAACACTGAAGCTTTCTTT
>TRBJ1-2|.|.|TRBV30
CAWSAPQAVNYGYTF
TGTGCCTGGAGCGCTCCCCAGGCTGTTAACTATGGCTACACCTTC
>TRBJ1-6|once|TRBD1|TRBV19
CASSAGTDNSPLHF
TGTGCCAGTAGTGCCGGGACAGATAATTCACCCCTCCACTTT
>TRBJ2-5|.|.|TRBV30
CAWSVQVQETQYF
TGTGCCTGGAGTGTACAAGTCCAAGAGACCCAGTACTTC
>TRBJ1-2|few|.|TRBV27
CASSFIGSGGYGYTF
TGTGCCAGCAGTTTCATCGGGAGTGGGGGCTATGGCTACACCTTC
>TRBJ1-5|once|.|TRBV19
CASSAQQGSGNQPQHF
TGTGCCAGTAGTGCACAACAGGGATCGGGCAATCAGCCCCAGCATTTT
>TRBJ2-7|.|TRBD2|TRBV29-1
CSVEGGTSGRPDYEQYF
TGCAGCGTTGAAGGCGGGACTAGCGGGAGGCCCGACTACGAGCAGTACTTC
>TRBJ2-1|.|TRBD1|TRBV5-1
CASSLDRERQFF
TGCGCCAGCAGCCTAGACAGGGAAAGGCAGTTCTTC
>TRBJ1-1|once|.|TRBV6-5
CASFGDLNTEAFF
TGTGCCAGCTTTGGGGACTTGAACACTGAAGCTTTCTTT
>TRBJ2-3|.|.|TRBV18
CASSPAGSGTDTQYF
TGTGCCAGCTCACCAGCAGGGTCAGGCACAGATACGCAGTATTTT
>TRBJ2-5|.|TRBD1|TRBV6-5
CASSLWDRQETQYF
TGTGCCAGCAGTCTTTGGGACAGACAAGAGACCCAGTACTTC
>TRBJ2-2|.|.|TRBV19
CASMEGFPNTGELFF
TGTGCCAGTATGGAGGGGTTCCCTAACACCGGGGAGCTGTTTTTT
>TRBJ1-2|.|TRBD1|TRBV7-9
CASSNETGGLDGYTF
TGTGCCAGCAGCAACGAAACAGGGGGCTTGGATGGCTACACCTTC
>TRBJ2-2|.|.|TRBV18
CASSPLSGNTGELFF
TGTGCCAGCTCACCTCTAAGCGGCAACACCGGGGAGCTGTTTTTT
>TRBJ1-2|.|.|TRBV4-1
CASSQDWGGSYGYTF
TGCGCCAGCAGCCAAGATTGGGGGGGCAGCTATGGCTACACCTTC
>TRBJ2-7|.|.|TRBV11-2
CASSPRTDPFYEQYF
TGTGCCAGCAGCCCCCGGACAGATCCCTTCTACGAGCAGTACTTC
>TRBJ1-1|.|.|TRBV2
CASSPMGGARAFF
TGTGCCAGCAGTCCGATGGGGGGGGCGCGAGCTTTCTTT
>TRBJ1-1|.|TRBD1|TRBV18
CASSPRDRGNTEAFF
TGTGCCAGCTCACCCCGGGACAGGGGTAACACTGAAGCTTTCTTT
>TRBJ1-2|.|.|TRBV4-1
CASSQDSRGTNYGYTF
TGCGCCAGCAGCCAAGATAGTAGGGGGACTAACTATGGCTACACCTTC
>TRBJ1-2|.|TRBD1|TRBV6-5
CASSYTSGQGYGYTF
TGTGCCAGCAGTTACACTTCAGGACAGGGCTATGGCTACACCTTC
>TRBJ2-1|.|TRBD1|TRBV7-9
CASSSDRVSEQFF
TGTGCCAGCAGCTCTGACAGGGTGAGTGAGCAGTTCTTC
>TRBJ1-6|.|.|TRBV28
CAGSRMDSYNSPLHF
TGTGCCGGGTCCCGCATGGACAGTTATAATTCACCCCTCCACTTT
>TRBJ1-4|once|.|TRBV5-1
CASSSQGGNEKLFF
TGCGCCAGCAGCTCACAGGGTGGTAATGAAAAACTGTTTTTT
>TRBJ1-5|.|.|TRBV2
CASSEDRVQPQHF
TGTGCCAGCAGTGAAGACAGGGTTCAGCCCCAGCATTTT
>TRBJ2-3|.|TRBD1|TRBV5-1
CASSMGTGASTDTQYF
TGCGCCAGCAGCATGGGGACAGGGGCGTCCACAGATACGCAGTATTTT
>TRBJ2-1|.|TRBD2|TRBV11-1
CASSRGTSGSWFNEQFF
TGTGCCAGCAGCCGGGGGACTAGCGGGAGTTGGTTTAATGAGCAGTTCTTC
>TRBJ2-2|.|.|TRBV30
CAWSYTGSGELFF
TGTGCCTGGAGTTATACAGGATCCGGGGAGCTGTTTTTT
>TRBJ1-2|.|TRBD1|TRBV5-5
CASSRFRGRRGYTF
TGTGCCAGCAGCCGATTCAGGGGGCGCCGGGGCTACACCTTC